Following are 8 T cell receptor beta chains from one sample sequenced in a study of CD8 T cells in ankylosing spondylitis. TCRdb analysed the 5' RACE reads with MiXCR anew, one entry per CDR3 protein. The sample includes approximately 350,000 distinct CDR3 sequences, around 15% of them seen just once. The sample comprised blood, either unsorted or a sorted T cell fraction (not recorded which). The receptors shown here come from a male donor with ankylosing spondylitis or in good health (not recorded which).

V is TRBV24-1 and J is TRBJ1-3; D remains ambiguous. This CDR3 spans 14 amino acids. Germline assignment: CDR1 KGHDR and CDR2 SFDVKD. V was pared by 5 bases and J by 0 bases, with 7 bases between. CDR3 nucleotide sequence: TGTGCCACCAGTGGACGGAGCTCTGGAAACACCATATATTTT. Encoded protein: CATSGRSSGNTIYF.

The chain has TRBV12-3 or TRBV12-4 and TRBJ2-4, with D perhaps assigned TRBD1 or TRBD2 (6 bases each). The CDR3 is made up of 16 amino acids. V lost 6 bases to trimming and J lost 2 bases, with 17 bases between them. DNA of the CDR3: TGTGCCAGCAGCCGGGGGCAGAGGGCGCCCAAAAACATTCAGTACTTC. Amino acid sequence: CASSRGQRAPKNIQYF.

The CDR3 DNA reads as TGCAGTGCTAGTCCGGGAGGGGAGGTTTATGAAAAACTGTTTTTT. Protein: CSASPGGEVYEKLFF. This sequence joins TRBV20-1 and TRBJ1-4; a weak D match, TRBD1 (5 bases). CDR3 length equals 15 residues. The germline V and J ends were trimmed by 3 bases and 6 bases, with 17 bases remaining between them. The germline gives CDR1 DFQATT, CDR2 SNEGSKA (reference sequence).

The chain couples TRBV7-9 to TRBJ2-6; D ambiguous. Per germline, CDR1 SEHNR and CDR2 FQNEAQ (reference sequence). CDR3 size: 15 residues. Trimming took 4 bases from V and 0 from J, leaving 7 bases between them. CDR3 sequence: CASSWSISGANVLTF. In nucleotides, the CDR3 is TGTGCCAGCAGCTGGTCGATCTCTGGGGCCAACGTCCTGACTTTC.

This clonotype was counted at least ten times. The V gene is TRBV29-1, the J gene TRBJ1-3, with a tentative D call TRBD1 (5 bases). Germline V CDR1 and CDR2: SQVTM, ANQGSEA. The V end lost 1 base, the J end lost 5 bases, and 6 bases lay between the germline ends. The CDR3 covers 12 residues. In nucleotides, the CDR3 is TGCAGCGTTGAAGGGACAAGAAACACCATATATTTT. Encoded protein: CSVEGTRNTIYF.

This clonotype was seen a few times. This chain connects TRBV4-1 to TRBJ2-7; 7 bases line up with TRBD1. Trimming cost V 2 bases and J 3 bases; bases outside gene matches: 4. Germline V gene data show CDR1 as MGHRA and CDR2 as YSYEKL. The CDR3 length is 14 residues. CDR3 nucleotides: TGCGCCAGCAGCCAAACAGGGGCCATCTACGAGCAGTACTTC. Protein product: CASSQTGAIYEQYF.

The genes are TRBV20-1 and TRBJ1-1; 10 nucleotides agree with TRBD1. This CDR3 is 15 amino acids long. Germline values: CDR1 DFQATT, CDR2 SNEGSKA (reference sequence). The trim removed 6 bases at V and 0 bases at J, leaving 7 bases unmatched. CDR3 sequence: CSALGQGTVNTEAFF. The CDR3 DNA sequence: TGCAGTGCCCTGGGACAGGGGACGGTGAACACTGAAGCTTTCTTT.

This clonotype turned up a few times. J is TRBJ1-4 and V is TRBV20-1; D unclear. From germline, CDR1 is DFQATT and CDR2 SNEGSKA (reference sequence). The CDR3 contains 13 residues. The germline V and J ends were trimmed by 0 bases and 6 bases, with 8 bases remaining between them. The DNA for the CDR3 is TGCAGTGCTAGAGACGCCCTTTATGAAAAACTGTTTTTT. This sequence encodes CSARDALYEKLFF.